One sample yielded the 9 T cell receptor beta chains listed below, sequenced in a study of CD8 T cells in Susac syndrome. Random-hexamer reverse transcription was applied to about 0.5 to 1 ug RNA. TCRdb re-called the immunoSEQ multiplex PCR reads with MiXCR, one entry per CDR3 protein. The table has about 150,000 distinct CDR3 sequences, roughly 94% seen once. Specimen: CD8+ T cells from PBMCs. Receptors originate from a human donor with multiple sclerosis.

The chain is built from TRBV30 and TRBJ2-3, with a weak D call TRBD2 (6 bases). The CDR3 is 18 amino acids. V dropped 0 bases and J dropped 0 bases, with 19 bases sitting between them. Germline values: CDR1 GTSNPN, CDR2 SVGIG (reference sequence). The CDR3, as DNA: TGTGCCTGGAGTGTAGGCGCGGGGATTCGTCCTAGCACAGATACGCAGTATTTT. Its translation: CAWSVGAGIRPSTDTQYF.

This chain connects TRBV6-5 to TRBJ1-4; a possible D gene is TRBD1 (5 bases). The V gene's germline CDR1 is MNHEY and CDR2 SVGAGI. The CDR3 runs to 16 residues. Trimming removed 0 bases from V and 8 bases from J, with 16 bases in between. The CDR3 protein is CASSYSTEGIEEKLFF. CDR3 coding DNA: TGTGCCAGCAGTTACTCGACTGAGGGGATTGAGGAAAAACTGTTTTTT.

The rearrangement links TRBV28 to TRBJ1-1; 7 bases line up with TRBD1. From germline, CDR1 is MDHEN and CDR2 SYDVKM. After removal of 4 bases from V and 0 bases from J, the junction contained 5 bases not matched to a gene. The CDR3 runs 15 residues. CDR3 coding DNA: TGTGCCAGCAGTTGGGGACAGCCGCTGAACACTGAAGCTTTCTTT. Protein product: CASSWGQPLNTEAFF.

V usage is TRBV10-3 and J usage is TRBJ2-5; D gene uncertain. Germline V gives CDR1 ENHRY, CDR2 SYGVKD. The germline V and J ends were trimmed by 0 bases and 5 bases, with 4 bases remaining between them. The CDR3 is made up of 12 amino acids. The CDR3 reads CAISESVETQYF. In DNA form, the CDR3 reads TGTGCCATCAGTGAGTCTGTGGAGACCCAGTACTTC.

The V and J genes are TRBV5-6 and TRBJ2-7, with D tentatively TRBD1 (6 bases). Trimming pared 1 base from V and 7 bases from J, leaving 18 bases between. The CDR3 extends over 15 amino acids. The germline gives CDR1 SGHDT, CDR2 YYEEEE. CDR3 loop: CASSLKAAIQGEQYF. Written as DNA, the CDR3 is TGTGCCAGCAGCTTGAAGGCAGCCATTCAGGGGGAGCAGTACTTC. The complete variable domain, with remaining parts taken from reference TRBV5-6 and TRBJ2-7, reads DAGVTQSPTHLIKTRGQQVTLRCSPKSGHDTVSWYQQALGQGPQFIFQYYEEEERQRGNFPDRFSGHQFPNYSSELNVNALLLGDSALYLCASSLKAAIQGEQYFGPGTRLTVT.

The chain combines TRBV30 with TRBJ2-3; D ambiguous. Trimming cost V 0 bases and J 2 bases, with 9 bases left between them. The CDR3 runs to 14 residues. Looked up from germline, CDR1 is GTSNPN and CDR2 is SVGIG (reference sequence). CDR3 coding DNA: TGTGCCTGGAGTGTACCCGTGTCCACAGATACGCAGTATTTT. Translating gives CAWSVPVSTDTQYF.

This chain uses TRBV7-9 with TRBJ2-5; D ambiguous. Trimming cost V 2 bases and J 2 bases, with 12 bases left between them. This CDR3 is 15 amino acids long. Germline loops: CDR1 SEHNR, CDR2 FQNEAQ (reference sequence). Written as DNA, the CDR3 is TGTGCCAGCAGCTTATCTAGTGGCGTACAAGAGACCCAGTACTTC. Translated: CASSLSSGVQETQYF.

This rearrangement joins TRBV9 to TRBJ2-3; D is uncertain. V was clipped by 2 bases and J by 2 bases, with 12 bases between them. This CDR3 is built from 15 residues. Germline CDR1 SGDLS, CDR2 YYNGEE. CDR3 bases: TGTGCCAGCAGCGTCCGAGCCCTACCCACAGATACGCAGTATTTT. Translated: CASSVRALPTDTQYF.

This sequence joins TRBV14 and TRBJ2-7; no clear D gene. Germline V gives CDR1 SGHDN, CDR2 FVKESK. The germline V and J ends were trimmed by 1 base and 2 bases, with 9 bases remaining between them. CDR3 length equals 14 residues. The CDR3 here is CASSQGHGAYEQYF. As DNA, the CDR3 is TGTGCCAGCAGCCAAGGGCATGGGGCCTACGAGCAGTACTTC.